Listed below are T cell receptor beta chains from one sample, sequenced in a study of neurological immune-mediated disorders. Each CDR3 protein gets one entry after TCRdb re-called the 5' RACE reads with MiXCR. The sample gives roughly 32,000 distinct CDR3 sequences, 3.8% of which show up once; under 2.5% is in the top ten. Sequencing used PBMCs. The receptor source for this set is a man between 25 and 39 years old with multiple sclerosis. CDR3s include the opening cysteine and the closing phenylalanine or tryptophan. The order of the fields is V gene, J gene, D gene, clone size, CDR3 DNA, CDR3 protein. A D gene is named only where the DNA matches it firmly. The listing skips clone size in some rows; elsewhere it reads once, few, many or a size class.

V: TRBV12-3/TRBV12-4
J: TRBJ1-5
D: .
size: many
DNA: TGTGCCAGCAGTTTAGGCGGAACTATGAATCAGCCCCAGCATTTT
CDR3: CASSLGGTMNQPQHF

V: TRBV27
J: TRBJ1-5
D: .
size: many
DNA: TGTGCCAGCAGTGCCGAACAGCCCCAGCATTTT
CDR3: CASSAEQPQHF

V: TRBV6-5
J: TRBJ2-1
D: TRBD1
size: many
DNA: TGTGCCAGCAGTCCAGAACTCCCTGGACAGGCTAACAATGAGCAGTTCTTC
CDR3: CASSPELPGQANNEQFF

V: TRBV9
J: TRBJ2-3
D: .
size: many
DNA: TGTGCCAGCAGCGCTCTTCAGAGTAGCACAGATACGCAGTATTTT
CDR3: CASSALQSSTDTQYF

V: TRBV6-2/TRBV6-3
J: TRBJ2-1
D: .
size: medium-sized
DNA: TGTGCCAGCACCCCGGACGGATACAATGAGCAGTTCTTC
CDR3: CASTPDGYNEQFF

V: TRBV7-3
J: TRBJ2-5
D: TRBD1
size: .
DNA: TGTGCCAGCAGCTTGACAGGGGACGGGGAGACCCAGTACTTC
CDR3: CASSLTGDGETQYF

V: TRBV6-5
J: TRBJ1-1
D: .
size: many
DNA: TGTGCCAGCAGTTACTCGATCGCGGGACCTATGAACACTGAAGCTTTCTTT
CDR3: CASSYSIAGPMNTEAFF

V: TRBV5-1
J: TRBJ1-4
D: .
size: many
DNA: TGCGCCAGCAGCTTGGAAACCCGGGCAGGGAAACTGTTTTTT
CDR3: CASSLETRAGKLFF

V: TRBV20-1
J: TRBJ2-1
D: .
size: medium-sized
DNA: TGCAGCGCTCCCGGGGTCAATGAGCAGTTCTTC
CDR3: CSAPGVNEQFF

V: TRBV20-1
J: TRBJ1-1
D: .
size: many
DNA: TGCAGTGCTAGGGGTGGCATAGGGAGCACTGAAGCTTTCTTT
CDR3: CSARGGIGSTEAFF

V: TRBV6-1
J: TRBJ2-2
D: TRBD1
size: many
DNA: TGTGCCAGCGAGAGGGGGCCGAACACCGGGGAGCTGTTTTTT
CDR3: CASERGPNTGELFF

V: TRBV20-1
J: TRBJ2-2
D: .
size: many
DNA: TGCAGTGCTAGAAAGGGACAGAACACCGGGGAGCTGTTTTTT
CDR3: CSARKGQNTGELFF

V: TRBV6-5
J: TRBJ2-2
D: TRBD2
size: many
DNA: TGTGCCAGCAGTTCCCCCGGACTAGCGGGGGGCACCGGGGAGCTGTTTTTT
CDR3: CASSSPGLAGGTGELFF

V: TRBV20-1
J: TRBJ1-2
D: TRBD1
size: .
DNA: TGCAGTGCTACAAGACAGGGGAAGGCCTATGGCTACACCTTC
CDR3: CSATRQGKAYGYTF

V: TRBV9
J: TRBJ1-6
D: .
size: many
DNA: TGTGCCAGCAGCGCGGGCGGGGGTACTAATTCACCCCTCCACTTT
CDR3: CASSAGGGTNSPLHF

V: TRBV3-1
J: TRBJ1-5
D: .
size: many
DNA: TGTGCCAGCAGCCATAGGGATCAGCCCCAGCATTTT
CDR3: CASSHRDQPQHF

V: TRBV5-1
J: TRBJ2-5
D: .
size: many
DNA: TGCGCCAGCAGCCCGGGACACCAAGAGACCCAGTACTTC
CDR3: CASSPGHQETQYF

V: TRBV5-1
J: TRBJ2-7
D: .
size: many
DNA: TGCGCCAGCAGCTTCAGAAGCTCCTACGAGCAGTACTTC
CDR3: CASSFRSSYEQYF

V: TRBV11-1
J: TRBJ2-5
D: TRBD1
size: few
DNA: TGTGCCAGCAGCTTAGGGACAGGGTTAAACCAAGAGACCCAGTACTTC
CDR3: CASSLGTGLNQETQYF

V: TRBV29-1
J: TRBJ1-5
D: .
size: many
DNA: TGCAGCGTTGAAGTACAGGGTGGACAGCCCCAGCATTTT
CDR3: CSVEVQGGQPQHF

V: TRBV25-1
J: TRBJ2-7
D: .
size: many
DNA: TGTGCCAGCAGTGTTGATTTCTCCTACGAGCAGTACTTC
CDR3: CASSVDFSYEQYF

V: TRBV20-1
J: TRBJ2-3
D: .
size: few
DNA: TGCAGTGCTACTCACCGGAGACCCACAGATACGCAGTATTTT
CDR3: CSATHRRPTDTQYF

V: TRBV20-1
J: TRBJ1-1
D: .
size: many
DNA: TGCAGTGCTACAGCGGTGAACCCGAAAGCTTTCTTT
CDR3: CSATAVNPKAFF

V: TRBV25-1
J: TRBJ2-5
D: .
size: many
DNA: TGTGCCAGCAGTGAATCCTGGGAGACCCAGTACTTC
CDR3: CASSESWETQYF

V: TRBV24-1
J: TRBJ2-1
D: TRBD1
size: many
DNA: TGTGCCACTACCTCGGACAGGGGGCAGTACAATGAGCAGTTCTTC
CDR3: CATTSDRGQYNEQFF

V: TRBV7-9
J: TRBJ1-1
D: .
size: few
DNA: TGTGCCAGCAGCCCGGACAGATCGAACACTGAAGCTTTCTTT
CDR3: CASSPDRSNTEAFF

V: TRBV29-1
J: TRBJ2-5
D: .
size: many
DNA: TGCAGCGTCGGGACAACAGAGACCCAGTACTTC
CDR3: CSVGTTETQYF

V: TRBV20-1
J: TRBJ1-2
D: TRBD1
size: many
DNA: TGCAGTGCCCAGACAGGGGGAAACTATGGCTACACCTTC
CDR3: CSAQTGGNYGYTF

V: TRBV7-2
J: TRBJ2-7
D: TRBD1
size: many
DNA: TGTGCCAGCAGCGGTGGGACAGCCGCCTACGAGCAGTACTTC
CDR3: CASSGGTAAYEQYF

V: TRBV12-3/TRBV12-4
J: TRBJ1-4
D: .
size: many
DNA: TGTGCCAGCAGCAACCCTACAGGGATAAAAAAACTGTTTTTT
CDR3: CASSNPTGIKKLFF

V: TRBV18
J: TRBJ2-5
D: .
size: many
DNA: TGTGCCAGCTCACCAGGCGGTGAGACCCAGTACTTC
CDR3: CASSPGGETQYF

V: TRBV10-3
J: TRBJ2-7
D: .
size: many
DNA: TGTGCCATCCGCGGGACATCCGTTTCCTACGAGCAGTACTTC
CDR3: CAIRGTSVSYEQYF

V: TRBV7-2
J: TRBJ2-3
D: TRBD2
size: many
DNA: TGTGCCAGCAGCCTGAGACTAGCGGGGGGCACAGATACGCAGTATTTT
CDR3: CASSLRLAGGTDTQYF

V: TRBV20-1
J: TRBJ1-6
D: .
size: many
DNA: TGCAGTGCTAGTACTTCTAATTCACCCCTCCACTTT
CDR3: CSASTSNSPLHF

V: TRBV6-5
J: TRBJ2-7
D: TRBD1
size: many
DNA: TGTGCCAGCACCCCCCCAGGGGGCGGCGACGAGCAGTACTTC
CDR3: CASTPPGGGDEQYF

V: TRBV5-1
J: TRBJ1-1
D: .
size: many
DNA: TGCGCCAGCAGCTCGGGGGACCCATGGGGCACTGAAGCTTTCTTT
CDR3: CASSSGDPWGTEAFF

V: TRBV2
J: TRBJ1-5
D: .
size: .
DNA: TGTGCCAGCAGCAGACAGTCCGGAAGCAATCAGCCCCAGAATTTT
CDR3: CASSRQSGSNQPQNF

V: TRBV5-6
J: TRBJ2-7
D: .
size: .
DNA: TGTGCCAGCAGCTTGGGTCCATTCTACGTCAACGAGCAGTACTTC
CDR3: CASSLGPFYVNEQYF

V: TRBV28
J: TRBJ1-5
D: TRBD1
size: many
DNA: TGTGCCAGCAGTTATCCGGGACAGCCCAATCAGCCCCAGCATTTT
CDR3: CASSYPGQPNQPQHF

V: TRBV12-3/TRBV12-4
J: TRBJ2-2
D: .
size: many
DNA: TGTGCCAGCACCATCACCGGGGAGCTGTTTTTT
CDR3: CASTITGELFF

V: TRBV6-5
J: TRBJ2-7
D: .
size: many
DNA: TGTGCCAGCAGTTACACGGGTTACGAGCAGTACTTC
CDR3: CASSYTGYEQYF

V: TRBV6-5
J: TRBJ1-2
D: TRBD1
size: .
DNA: TGTGCCAGCAGTTACTCCGGGACAGGTGTCTATGGCTACACCTTC
CDR3: CASSYSGTGVYGYTF

V: TRBV20-1
J: TRBJ2-7
D: .
size: many
DNA: TGCAGTGCTAGTCACCTTATCTCCTACGAGCAGTACTTC
CDR3: CSASHLISYEQYF

V: TRBV12-3/TRBV12-4
J: TRBJ2-3
D: .
size: .
DNA: TGTGCCAGCAGTTTAGGTGGCAGCACAGATACGCAGTATTTT
CDR3: CASSLGGSTDTQYF

V: TRBV4-1
J: TRBJ2-1
D: TRBD2
size: many
DNA: TGCGCCAGCAGCCAAGAGCGGGGGTTACATGAGTTCTTC
CDR3: CASSQERGLHEFF

V: TRBV7-2
J: TRBJ1-1
D: TRBD1
size: many
DNA: TGTGCCAGCAGCTTAGGGCCTGAGGGGGCGACTGAAGCTTTCTTT
CDR3: CASSLGPEGATEAFF

V: TRBV5-1
J: TRBJ1-1
D: .
size: many
DNA: TGCGCCAGCAGCCTGGCGGTTTCAATTGGGTCTGACACTGAAGCTTTCTTT
CDR3: CASSLAVSIGSDTEAFF

V: TRBV12-5
J: TRBJ1-5
D: .
size: .
DNA: TGTGCTAGTGGTCCTAGACTGTTCCCCCAGCATTTT
CDR3: CASGPRLFPQHF

V: TRBV4-3
J: TRBJ2-1
D: TRBD2
size: many
DNA: TGCGCCAGCAGCCAAGAGACTAGCGGGGGGTACAATGAGCAGTTCTTC
CDR3: CASSQETSGGYNEQFF

V: TRBV20-1
J: TRBJ1-3
D: .
size: many
DNA: TGCAGTGCAGTAAAAGGGGCTGGAAACACCATATATTTT
CDR3: CSAVKGAGNTIYF